What follows are 16 T cell receptor beta chains derived from one specimen sequenced in a study of T cell clonality in common variable immunodeficiency. Using immunoSEQ multiplex PCR, the repertoire was profiled, and TCRdb retains in-frame clones only, with some absent. The sample is made up of around 45,000 clones, none counted only once. Sequenced material: peripheral blood mononuclear cells. The source of these receptors is a person aged 18 to 69 in good health.

This clone appeared many times. The sequence runs out 3 residues before the end of the CDR3; the remainder is reconstructed from the germline J gene. This chain joins TRBV5-6 and TRBJ2-7; D is uncertain. Trimming took 1 base from V and 0 from J, leaving 11 bases between them. The length of the CDR3 is 15 residues. Germline V gene lookup returns CDR1 SGHDT and CDR2 YYEEEE. The part of the CDR3 DNA that was read is TGTGCCAGCAGCTTGCGGCAGGTTGCCTCCTACGAG. This encodes CASSLRQVASYE. The full CDR3 sequence reads CASSLRQVASYEQYF.

This clone was counted at least ten times. The read halts 3 residues ahead of the CDR3 end, with the missing end drawn from the germline J gene. The V gene is TRBV11-2, the J gene TRBJ2-7, with TRBD2 matching 10 bases. Germline-derived CDR1 and CDR2 are SGHAT and FQNNGV. The ends lost 5 bases at V and 1 base at J; junction bases unmatched: 5. This CDR3 has 15 amino acids. The CDR3 reads CASSLSGGYSYEQYF. CDR3 DNA, as far as it was read: TGTGCCAGCAGCCTTAGCGGGGGGTATTCCTACGAG.

This clone was observed many times. The DNA ends 3 residues before the CDR3 does, and the rest of the CDR3 is filled in from the germline J gene. This chain uses TRBV5-1 with TRBJ1-1; D might be TRBD1 (6 bases). Germline assignment: CDR1 SGHRS and CDR2 YFSETQ. This CDR3 comprises 12 residues. CDR3 protein: CASSFGQPPAFF. Partial CDR3 DNA: TGCGCCAGCAGCTTTGGACAGCCCCCA.

At least ten counts were recorded for this clone. The read terminates 3 residues ahead of where the CDR3 ends, so the germline J gene completes it. The chain employs TRBV5-6 and TRBJ2-3; D is perhaps TRBD1 (5 bases). The V end was cut by 4 bases, the J end by 3 bases, with 9 bases between. The CDR3 has 13 residues. Per the germline V gene, CDR1 is SGHDT and CDR2 is YYEEEE. This CDR3 is CASSIAGTDTQYF. The part of the CDR3 DNA that was read is TGTGCCAGCAGCATCGCAGGGACAGATACG.

Ten or more counts support this clone. The read terminates 3 residues ahead of where the CDR3 ends, so the germline J gene completes it. The V call is TRBV30, the J call TRBJ2-2, with D perhaps TRBD2 (5 bases). This CDR3 spans 13 amino acids. Looked up from germline, CDR1 is GTSNPN and CDR2 is SVGIG (reference sequence). The V and J ends lost 3 bases and 3 bases respectively, with 8 bases between them. The part of the CDR3 DNA that was read is TGTGCCTGGAGGGACTTTTACACCGGGGAG. Protein product: CAWRDFYTGE. The CDR3 in full is CAWRDFYTGELFF.

In this sample, this clone turned up a few times. The CDR3 end falls 3 residues outside the read, so it is completed with the germline J gene. The genes are TRBV11-2 and TRBJ2-7; D is unclear. Germline CDR1 is SGHAT and CDR2 is FQNNGV. V was pared by 0 bases and J by 3 bases, with 12 bases between. This CDR3 has 15 residues. The CDR3 DNA, read in part, is TGTGCCAGCAGCTTAGAGGCAGAGACATACTACGAG. Amino acid sequence: CASSLEAETYYE. The complete CDR3 sequence is CASSLEAETYYEQYF.

This clone was detected a few times. Read sequence stops 3 residues before the CDR3 end, and the germline J gene provides the missing end. V and J are TRBV5-1 and TRBJ2-7; a possible D gene is TRBD2 (5 bases). CDR1 and CDR2 from the germline V gene are SGHRS and YFSETQ. The CDR3 is made up of 14 amino acids. V lost 4 bases to trimming and J lost 5 bases, with 16 bases between them. CDR3 in amino acids: CASSPERGDHEQYF. Incomplete CDR3 DNA: TGCGCCAGCAGCCCGGAACGGGGTGACCACGAG.

Turning to this clone: The sequenced fragment ends 3 residues before the CDR3 boundary, so the rest is inferred from the germline J gene. The V call is TRBV7-6, the J call TRBJ2-1, with TRBD2 identical over 10 bases. V lost 1 base to trimming and J lost 6 bases; unmatched junction nucleotides: 6. The germline V gene encodes CDR1 SGHVS and CDR2 FNYEAQ. CDR3 length: 16 residues. CDR3 DNA, as far as it was read: TGTGCCAGCAGCTTAGGAGCGGGGGGGCCTGGCAATGAG. Translation gives CASSLGAGGPGNE. In full, the CDR3 reads CASSLGAGGPGNEQFF.

This clone was seen ten or more times. The read halts 3 residues ahead of the CDR3 end, with the missing end drawn from the germline J gene. The chain links TRBV29-1 to TRBJ2-7, with a tentative D call TRBD1 (5 bases). V lost 3 bases and J 5 bases, leaving 17 bases between the germline ends. From germline, CDR1 is SQVTM and CDR2 ANQGSEA. CDR3 size: 14 residues. CDR3 sequence reads: CSVEAPGKLDEQYF. Incomplete CDR3 DNA: TGCAGCGTTGAGGCGCCAGGGAAACTCGACGAG.

This clone was detected many times. The read halts 3 residues ahead of the CDR3 end, with the missing end drawn from the germline J gene. The chain couples TRBV5-6 to TRBJ1-2; 8 positions match TRBD1. This CDR3 has 13 residues. V lost 4 bases to trimming and J lost 7 bases; unmatched junction nucleotides: 6. From germline, CDR1 is SGHDT and CDR2 YYEEEE. Here the CDR3 reads CASSRDRLSGYTF. The sequenced CDR3 bases are TGTGCCAGCAGCCGGGACAGGCTCAGTGGC. Looking up the rest from reference TRBV5-6 and TRBJ1-2 gives the full variable domain: DAGVTQSPTHLIKTRGQQVTLRCSPKSGHDTVSWYQQALGQGPQFIFQYYEEEERQRGNFPDRFSGHQFPNYSSELNVNALLLGDSALYLCASSRDRLSGYTFGSGTRLTVV.

A note on this clone: The DNA ends 3 residues before the CDR3 does, and the rest of the CDR3 is filled in from the germline J gene. The rearrangement links TRBV5-5 to TRBJ2-1; tentative D call: TRBD1 (6 bases). Germline V CDR1 and CDR2: SGHKS, YYEKEE (reference sequence). V dropped 3 bases and J dropped 8 bases, with 18 bases sitting between them. CDR3 length equals 15 residues. CDR3 bases read: TGTGCCAGCAGCTCATTACAGGGAATTCCCTATGAG. It codes for CASSSLQGIPYE. The CDR3 reads in full as CASSSLQGIPYEQFF.

This clone was observed many times. With the read ending 3 residues before the CDR3 end, the germline J gene is used to fill in that end. The chain combines TRBV5-1 with TRBJ1-1; TRBD1 is a possible D gene (6 bases). Per germline, CDR1 SGHRS and CDR2 YFSETQ. The CDR3 consists of 17 residues. Trimming took 4 bases from V and 0 from J, leaving 19 bases between them. The CDR3 bases that were read are TGCGCCAGCAGCCCACGACAGGCCGAGATAATGAACACTGAA. Its protein product is CASSPRQAEIMNTE. The full CDR3 protein reads CASSPRQAEIMNTEAFF.

This clone came up many times. Read coverage stops 3 residues before the CDR3 terminus; the germline J gene supplies the remainder. V usage is TRBV5-1 and J usage is TRBJ1-2; TRBD1 might be the D (6 bases). Trimming stripped 0 bases from V and 4 bases from J, with 16 bases between. This CDR3 is built from 16 residues. Germline V gene data show CDR1 as SGHRS and CDR2 as YFSETQ. CDR3 bases read: TGCGCCAGCAGCTTGGAACAGGGAGGAGTCCTCTATGGC. Protein sequence: CASSLEQGGVLYG. In full, the CDR3 reads CASSLEQGGVLYGYTF. The whole variable domain, remainder taken from reference TRBV5-1 and TRBJ1-2, is KAGVTQTPRYLIKTRGQQVTLSCSPISGHRSVSWYQQTPGQGLQFLFEYFSETQRNKGNFPGRFSGRQFSNSRSEMNVSTLELGDSALYLCASSLEQGGVLYGYTFGSGTRLTVV.

This clone was detected ten times or more. The read terminates 3 residues before the CDR3 end, so the remaining end is supplied by the germline J gene. The rearrangement links TRBV5-1 to TRBJ2-3; D is unclear. Germline assignment: CDR1 SGHRS and CDR2 YFSETQ. CDR3 length: 12 residues. V shed 2 bases and J shed 4 bases, with 5 bases lying between them. The CDR3 bases that were read are TGCGCCAGCAGCTTTAATTCAGATACG. This sequence encodes CASSFNSDT. The complete CDR3 protein is CASSFNSDTQYF.

This clone showed up many times. With the read ending 3 residues before the CDR3 end, the germline J gene is used to fill in that end. The chain links TRBV5-8 to TRBJ2-1, with D maybe TRBD1 (8 bases). Germline lookup yields CDR1 SGHTS and CDR2 YDEGEE. V gave up 6 bases and J gave up 0 bases, with 13 bases separating them. The CDR3 loop spans 15 amino acids. Partial CDR3 DNA: TGTGCCAGCACACAGGGGGGGCGCTCCTACAATGAG. It codes for CASTQGGRSYNE. In full, the CDR3 is CASTQGGRSYNEQFF.

CDR3 bases read: TGTGCCAGCAGTGTTTGGACAGAAGAGACA. Amino acids: CASSVWTEET. The entire CDR3 is CASSVWTEETAFF. V usage is TRBV2 and J usage is TRBJ1-1; D might be TRBD1 (6 bases). The read stops 3 residues short of the end of the CDR3; the missing end is completed from the germline J gene. The CDR3 length is 13 residues. Germline CDR1 is SNHLY and CDR2 is FYNNEI.